This T cell receptor (beta chain) was captured by sequencing in a study of blood T cell repertoires in COVID-19. For the study at large: Donors in Cohort 3 counted as recovered after two negative PCRs, clearance, or symptom resolution.

Participant ages covered roughly 18 to 89 years across about two dozen US areas. Which cohort a participant joined came from the clinical history participants gave. Original processing notes: Counts of nucleated cells, estimated from reference gene primer amplification, were obtained. The table came from immunoSEQ multiplex PCR; TCRdb's copy has only in-frame clones and leaves some out. From that table come the V and J calls and clone size; the DNA was used to work out D and trimming. Of about 360,000 clones in the sample, approximately 87% were seen once. V dropped 10 bases and J dropped 7 bases, with 15 bases sitting between them. Germline lookup yields CDR1 MNHEY and CDR2 SMNVEV (reference sequence). The CDR3 is 12 residues long.

The chain couples TRBV27 to TRBJ2-3; D is unclear. This clonotype was sampled from a man aged 40-49 years in a cohort exposed to, infected with or recovered from COVID-19 (not recorded which). The sequenced material came from PBMCs or T cells enriched from blood (not recorded which). The CDR3 here is CATMGLGYTQYF. DNA of the CDR3: TGTGCCACCATGGGCCTGGGCTATACGCAGTATTTT.